This T cell receptor (beta chain) was identified during a study of cytomegalovirus exposure and HLA in healthy donors. Study-wide points: 164 TCR beta chains were listed as cytomegalovirus-associated.

TCRdb's copy holds only in-frame clones and misses some; the assay was immunoSEQ multiplex PCR. The sample consists of around 130,000 clones, under 90% of them appearing once. The germline V gene has CDR1 MNHEY and CDR2 SMNVEV (reference sequence). V was cut by 5 bases and J by 6 bases, with 19 bases left in between. CDR3 length: 15 amino acids. While the first cohort had around 700 subjects, the donors belonged to the separate validation cohort of over a hundred subjects. In the case of this clone: Antigen specificity is unknown.

Material for sequencing was PBMCs. The receptor's source is a woman in her twenties or thirties in good health and CMV-seronegative. The chain carries TRBV27 and TRBJ1-1; D is ambiguous. CDR3 sequence reads: CASSPDQVGYPEAFF. Written as DNA, the CDR3 is TGTGCCAGCAGTCCAGACCAGGTTGGGTACCCTGAAGCTTTCTTT.